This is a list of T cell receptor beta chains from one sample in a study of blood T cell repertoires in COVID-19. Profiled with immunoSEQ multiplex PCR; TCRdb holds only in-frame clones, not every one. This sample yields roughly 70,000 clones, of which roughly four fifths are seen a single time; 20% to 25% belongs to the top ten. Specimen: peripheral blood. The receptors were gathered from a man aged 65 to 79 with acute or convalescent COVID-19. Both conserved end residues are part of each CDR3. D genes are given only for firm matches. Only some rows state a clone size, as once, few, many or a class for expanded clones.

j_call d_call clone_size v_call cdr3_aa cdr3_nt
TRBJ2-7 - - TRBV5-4 CASSVDTYEQYF TGTGCCAGCAGCGTTGACACCTACGAGCAGTACTTC
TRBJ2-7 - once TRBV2 CAILNFYEQYF TGTGCCATTCTAAACTTCTACGAGCAGTACTTC
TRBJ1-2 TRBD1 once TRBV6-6 CASRPQGIWGYTF TGTGCCAGCAGACCACAGGGGATTTGGGGCTACACCTTC
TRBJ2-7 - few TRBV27 CASSLSASSYEQYF TGTGCCAGCAGTTTAAGCGCGAGCTCCTACGAGCAGTACTTC
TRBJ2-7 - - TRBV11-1 CASSLALVSGGEQYF TGTGCCAGCAGCTTAGCGCTGGTCTCAGGGGGGGAGCAGTACTTC
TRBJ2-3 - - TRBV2 CASSQTGFTDTQYF TGTGCCAGCAGTCAGACTGGATTCACAGATACGCAGTATTTT
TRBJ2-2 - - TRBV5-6 CASSFWGANTGELFF TGTGCCAGCAGCTTCTGGGGCGCGAACACCGGGGAGCTGTTTTTT
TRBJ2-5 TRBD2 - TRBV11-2 CASSLAGVETQYF TGTGCCAGCAGCTTGGCGGGAGTAGAGACCCAGTACTTC
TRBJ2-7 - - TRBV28 CASSLGGPPYEQYF TGTGCCAGCAGTTTAGGTGGCCCGCCCTACGAGCAGTACTTC
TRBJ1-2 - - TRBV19 CASNSRVGNYGYTF TGTGCCAGTAACTCGAGGGTAGGGAACTATGGCTACACCTTC
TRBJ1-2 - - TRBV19 CASSPRAGGYTF TGTGCCAGTAGCCCGCGGGCTGGTGGCTACACCTTC
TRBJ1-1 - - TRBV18 CASSPEILVTEAFF TGTGCCAGCTCACCAGAGATTTTAGTCACTGAAGCTTTCTTT
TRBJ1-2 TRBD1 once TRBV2 CASSELSGGYGYTF TGTGCCAGCAGTGAATTGTCAGGGGGCTATGGCTACACCTTC
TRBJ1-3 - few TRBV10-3 CAISERGSNSGNTIYF TGTGCCATCAGTGAACGGGGGTCTAACTCTGGAAACACCATATATTTT
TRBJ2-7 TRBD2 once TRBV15 CATSRDPGLAGGEQYF TGTGCCACCAGCAGAGATCCGGGACTAGCGGGAGGCGAGCAGTACTTC
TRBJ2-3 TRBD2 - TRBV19 CASSGQGGSGSAGTQYF TGTGCCAGTAGTGGTCAGGGCGGGAGCGGGAGTGCGGGTACGCAGTATTTT
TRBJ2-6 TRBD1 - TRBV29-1 CSAITGAGANVLTF TGCAGCGCTATTACAGGGGCTGGGGCCAACGTCCTGACTTTC
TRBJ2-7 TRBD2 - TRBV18 CASSRALAESYEQYF TGTGCCAGCTCCCGGGCCCTAGCGGAATCCTACGAGCAGTACTTC
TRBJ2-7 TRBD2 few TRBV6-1 CASSEPTLTSGHF TGTGCCAGCAGTGAACCCACTCTGACTAGCGGGCACTTC
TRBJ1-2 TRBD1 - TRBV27 CASSWGGQGATGYTF TGTGCCAGCAGTTGGGGAGGACAGGGGGCGACGGGCTACACCTTC
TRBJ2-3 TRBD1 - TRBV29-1 CSVEGQGATDTQYF TGCAGCGTTGAAGGCCAGGGGGCTACAGATACGCAGTATTTT
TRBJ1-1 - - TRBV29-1 CSVEENRGTEAFF TGCAGCGTTGAAGAAAATAGGGGCACTGAAGCTTTCTTT
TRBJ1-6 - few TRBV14 CASSQERVRSPLHF TGTGCCAGCAGCCAAGAGCGGGTACGATCACCCCTCCACTTT
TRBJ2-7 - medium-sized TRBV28 CASSPAGEQYF TGTGCCAGCAGCCCCGCGGGCGAGCAGTACTTC
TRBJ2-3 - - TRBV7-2 CASSAWGGGTDTQYF TGTGCCAGCAGCGCCTGGGGAGGAGGCACAGATACGCAGTATTTT
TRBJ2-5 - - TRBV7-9 CASSLGQIQETQYF TGTGCCAGCAGCTTAGGGCAGATCCAAGAGACCCAGTACTTC
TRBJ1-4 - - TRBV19 CASSTDSRKLFF TGTGCCAGTAGTACAGACTCGCGAAAACTGTTTTTT
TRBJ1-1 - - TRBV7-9 CASSLVGAGNTEAFF TGTGCCAGCAGCTTAGTGGGGGCGGGGAACACTGAAGCTTTCTTT
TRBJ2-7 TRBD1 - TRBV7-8 CASSATGGRREQYF TGTGCCAGCAGCGCCACAGGGGGCCGGCGCGAGCAGTACTTC
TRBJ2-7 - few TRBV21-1 CASSITLGADHYEQYF TGTGCCAGCAGCATAACGCTCGGAGCGGACCACTACGAGCAGTACTTC
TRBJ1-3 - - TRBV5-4 CASSLIGENTIYF TGTGCCAGCAGCTTGATAGGGGAAAACACCATATATTTT
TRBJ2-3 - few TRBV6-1 CASSESGPRDTQYF TGTGCCAGCAGTGAATCTGGGCCCAGAGATACGCAGTATTTT
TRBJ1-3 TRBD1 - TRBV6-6 CASSLTGPSGNTIYF TGTGCCAGCAGTTTGACAGGGCCCTCTGGAAACACCATATATTTT
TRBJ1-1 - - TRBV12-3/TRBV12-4 CASSFGTEAFF TGTGCCAGCAGTTTCGGGACTGAAGCTTTCTTT
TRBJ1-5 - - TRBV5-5 CASSLEQRNQPQHF TGTGCCAGCAGCTTGGAACAGCGCAATCAGCCCCAGCATTTT
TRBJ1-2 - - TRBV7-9 CASSLDRRQNYGYTF TGTGCCAGCAGCTTAGATCGACGACAGAACTATGGCTACACCTTC
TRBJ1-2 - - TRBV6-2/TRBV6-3 CASSPQGNYGYTF TGTGCCAGCAGCCCCCAGGGTAACTATGGCTACACCTTC
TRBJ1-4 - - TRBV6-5 CASSSGWRGEKLFF TGTGCCAGCAGTTCGGGGTGGCGAGGGGAAAAACTGTTTTTT
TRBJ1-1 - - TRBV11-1 CASSFGGTGLFEAFF TGTGCCAGCAGCTTCGGGGGTACGGGCCTTTTTGAAGCTTTCTTT
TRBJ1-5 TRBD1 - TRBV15 CATSRGQGSNQPQHF TGTGCCACCAGCAGGGGACAGGGGAGCAATCAGCCCCAGCATTTT
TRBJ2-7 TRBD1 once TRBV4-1 CASSQAQGTVYEQYF TGCGCCAGCAGCCAAGCACAGGGGACCGTCTACGAGCAGTACTTC
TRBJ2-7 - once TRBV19 CASSMLPGGLGDEQYF TGTGCCAGTAGTATGCTCCCTGGGGGACTGGGAGACGAGCAGTACTTC
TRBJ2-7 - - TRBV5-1 CASTDGGIYEQYF TGCGCCAGCACGGACGGAGGGATCTACGAGCAGTACTTC
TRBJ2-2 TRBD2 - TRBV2 CASKWTGGNTGELFF TGTGCCAGCAAGTGGACGGGAGGAAACACCGGGGAGCTGTTTTTT
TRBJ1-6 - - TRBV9 CASSVRTSDSPLHF TGTGCCAGCAGCGTAAGGACTTCGGATTCACCCCTCCACTTT
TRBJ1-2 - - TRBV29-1 CSVGLAGSRVGYTF TGCAGCGTTGGACTGGCGGGGAGCCGCGTTGGCTACACCTTC
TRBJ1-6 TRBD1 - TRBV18 CASSPYQQGATNSPLHF TGTGCCAGCTCACCGTATCAACAGGGGGCAACAAATTCACCCCTCCACTTT
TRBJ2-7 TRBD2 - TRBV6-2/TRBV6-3 CASIPRLAGAYEQYF TGTGCCAGCATCCCCAGACTAGCGGGAGCGTACGAGCAGTACTTC
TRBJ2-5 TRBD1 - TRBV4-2 CASSQDLAGGPPAQYF TGTGCCAGCAGCCAAGATTTGGCAGGGGGCCCCCCAGCCCAGTACTTC
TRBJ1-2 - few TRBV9 CASSVDTGLGGYTF TGTGCCAGCAGCGTAGACACAGGGTTGGGTGGCTACACCTTC
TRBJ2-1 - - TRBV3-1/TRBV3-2 CASSHRGLSYNEQFF TGTGCCAGCAGCCACAGGGGTTTGTCGTACAATGAGCAGTTCTTC
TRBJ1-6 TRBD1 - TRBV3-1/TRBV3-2 CASSQEGQQANSPLHF TGTGCCAGCAGCCAAGAGGGACAGCAAGCTAATTCACCCCTCCACTTT